The clone carrying this T cell receptor beta chain has only a few counts. What it binds is not known. Each CDR3 protein gets one entry after TCRdb re-called the RACE reads with MiXCR. The table has some 100,000 distinct CDR3 sequences, roughly a tenth seen once. Time point denoted: patch test 2, 6 weeks after DPC sensitization. Treatment noted: therapeutic diphenylcyclopropenone sensitization with weekly scalp DPC. Whole blood, unfractionated, served as the material for total RNA extraction. The entry originates in a study of human T cells and chemical hapten exposure. The CDR3 runs to 18 residues. Trimming took 1 base from V and 5 from J, leaving 23 bases between them. The germline V gene has CDR1 LGHNA and CDR2 YSLEER. General observations from the study: Having alopecia, the donors may differ immunologically from healthy people. DPC sensitization left the count of TCRs above 1 in 1000 unchanged.

The receptor was isolated from a middle-aged woman with alopecia areata. Some clones in this sample may be carry-over from other donors' samples. The chain recombines TRBV4-3 with TRBJ1-2, with a tentative D call TRBD1 (6 bases). The starting material was whole blood, obtained in connection with sensitization to the hapten diphenylcyclopropenone (DPC). For the CDR3, the DNA is TGCGCCAGCAGCCAAGCTCGTTCAGGGGCTGGGTGGGCGTATGGCTACACCTTC. This encodes CASSQARSGAGWAYGYTF.